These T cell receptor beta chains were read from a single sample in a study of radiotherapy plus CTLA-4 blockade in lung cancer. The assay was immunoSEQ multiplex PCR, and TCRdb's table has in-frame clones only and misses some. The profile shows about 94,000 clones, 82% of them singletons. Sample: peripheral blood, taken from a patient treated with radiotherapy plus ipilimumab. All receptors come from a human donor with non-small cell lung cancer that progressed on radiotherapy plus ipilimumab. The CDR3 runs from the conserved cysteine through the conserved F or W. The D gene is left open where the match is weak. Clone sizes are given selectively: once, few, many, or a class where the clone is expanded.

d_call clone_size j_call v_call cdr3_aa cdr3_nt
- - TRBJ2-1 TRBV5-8 CASSFQGPSYNEQFF TGTGCCAGCAGCTTCCAGGGGCCTTCCTACAATGAGCAGTTCTTC
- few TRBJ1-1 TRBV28 CASSLGTEAFF TGTGCCAGCAGTTTAGGCACTGAAGCTTTCTTT
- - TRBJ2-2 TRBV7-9 CASGNTGELFF TGTGCCAGCGGCAACACCGGGGAGCTGTTTTTT
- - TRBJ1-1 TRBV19 CATGKWTGEAFF TGTGCCACCGGGAAGTGGACGGGGGAAGCTTTCTTT
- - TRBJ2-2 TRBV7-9 CASSRDTGELFF TGTGCCAGCAGCAGGGATACCGGGGAGCTGTTTTTT
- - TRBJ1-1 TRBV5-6 CASSFISLSEAFF TGTGCCAGCAGCTTTATCAGTCTGAGTGAAGCTTTCTTT
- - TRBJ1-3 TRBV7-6 CASSLGGHGAGNTIYF TGTGCCAGCAGCTTAGGCGGGCATGGCGCTGGAAACACCATATATTTT
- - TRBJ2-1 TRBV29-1 CSVKKGTANREQFF TGCAGCGTCAAAAAAGGGACTGCTAACCGTGAGCAGTTCTTC
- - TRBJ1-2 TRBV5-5 CASSFTIENYGYTF TGTGCCAGCAGCTTTACCATCGAGAACTATGGCTACACCTTC
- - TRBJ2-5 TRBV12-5 CASGPGTGNEKTQYF TGTGCTAGTGGGCCCGGGACGGGGAACGAGAAGACCCAGTACTTC
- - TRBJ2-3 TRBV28 CASSHSRDTQYF TGTGCCAGCAGCCACAGCCGAGATACGCAGTATTTT
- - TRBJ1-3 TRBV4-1 CASSQVQADSGNTIYF TGCGCCAGCAGCCAAGTGCAGGCAGATTCTGGAAACACCATATATTTT
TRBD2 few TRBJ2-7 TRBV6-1 CASSEAGTSTYEQYF TGTGCCAGCAGTGAAGCGGGGACTAGCACCTACGAGCAGTACTTC
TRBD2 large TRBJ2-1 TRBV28 CASSLTVAGAYNEQFF TGTGCCAGCAGTTTGACCGTAGCGGGAGCCTACAATGAGCAGTTCTTC
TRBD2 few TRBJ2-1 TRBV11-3 CASSERGLAGKGQFF TGTGCCAGCAGCGAGAGGGGACTAGCGGGAAAAGGGCAGTTCTTC